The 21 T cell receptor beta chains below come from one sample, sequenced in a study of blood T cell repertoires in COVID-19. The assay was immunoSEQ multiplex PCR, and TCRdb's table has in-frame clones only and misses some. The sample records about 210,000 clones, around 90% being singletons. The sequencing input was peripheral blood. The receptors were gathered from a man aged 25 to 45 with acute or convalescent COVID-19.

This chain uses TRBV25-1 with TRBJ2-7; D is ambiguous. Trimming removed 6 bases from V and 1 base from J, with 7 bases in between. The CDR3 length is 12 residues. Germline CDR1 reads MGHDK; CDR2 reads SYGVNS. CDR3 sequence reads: CASRSTSYEQYF. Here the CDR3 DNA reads TGTGCCAGCAGAAGTACTTCCTACGAGCAGTACTTC.

The CDR3 bases are TGCGCCAGCAGTCCGGGGACTAGCGGGGGGATGGAGACCCAGTACTTC. The encoded protein is CASSPGTSGGMETQYF. V usage is TRBV5-1 and J usage is TRBJ2-5; 15 positions match TRBD2. V lost 5 bases to trimming and J lost 5 bases; unmatched junction nucleotides: 7. CDR1 is SGHRS and CDR2 is YFSETQ in the germline V gene. The CDR3 consists of 16 residues.

As DNA, the CDR3 is TGTGCCAGCAGCTTGGAGGGGGCCCTCCAGCCCCAGCATTTT. Translating it yields CASSLEGALQPQHF. The V gene is TRBV5-5, the J gene TRBJ1-5; the match to TRBD1 covers 7 bases. With 0 bases clipped from V and 7 bases from J, the junction kept 4 bases outside the gene matches. CDR3 length equals 14 residues. The germline V gene has CDR1 SGHKS and CDR2 YYEKEE (reference sequence).

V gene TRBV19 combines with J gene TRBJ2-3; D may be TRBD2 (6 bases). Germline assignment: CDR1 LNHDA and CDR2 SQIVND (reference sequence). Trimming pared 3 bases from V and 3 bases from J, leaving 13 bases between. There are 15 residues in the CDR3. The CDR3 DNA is TGTGCCAGTAGTATCCCCTACGGAGGGACAGATACGCAGTATTTT. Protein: CASSIPYGGTDTQYF.

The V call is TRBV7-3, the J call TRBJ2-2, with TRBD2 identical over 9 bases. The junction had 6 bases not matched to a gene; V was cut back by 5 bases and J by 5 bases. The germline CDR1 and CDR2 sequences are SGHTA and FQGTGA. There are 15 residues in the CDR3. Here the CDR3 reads CASSPSGGYTGELFF. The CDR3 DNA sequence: TGTGCCAGCAGCCCGAGCGGGGGGTATACCGGGGAGCTGTTTTTT. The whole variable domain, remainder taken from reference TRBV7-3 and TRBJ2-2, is GAGVSQTPSNKVTEKGKYVELRCDPISGHTALYWYRQSLGQGPEFLIYFQGTGAADDSGLPNDRFFAVRPEGSVSTLKIQRTERGDSAVYLCASSPSGGYTGELFFGEGSRLTVL.

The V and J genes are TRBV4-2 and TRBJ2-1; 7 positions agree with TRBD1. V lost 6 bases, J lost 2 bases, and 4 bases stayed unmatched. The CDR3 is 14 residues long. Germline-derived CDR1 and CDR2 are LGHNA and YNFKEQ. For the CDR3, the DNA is TGTGCCAGCAGGACAGGGTCACCCTACAATGAGCAGTTCTTC. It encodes CASRTGSPYNEQFF.

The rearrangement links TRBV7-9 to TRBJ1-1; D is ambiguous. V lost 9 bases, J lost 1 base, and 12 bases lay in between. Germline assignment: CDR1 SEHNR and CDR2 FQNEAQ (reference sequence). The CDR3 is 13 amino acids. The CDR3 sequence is CASLLSSNTEAFF. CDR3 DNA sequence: TGTGCCAGTCTCCTATCCTCGAACACTGAAGCTTTCTTT.

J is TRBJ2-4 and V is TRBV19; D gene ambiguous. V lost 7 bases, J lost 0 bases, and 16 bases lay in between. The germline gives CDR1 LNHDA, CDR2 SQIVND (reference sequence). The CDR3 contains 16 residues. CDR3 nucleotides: TGTGCCAGTACTCGCACCGCGTACCTAGCCAAAAACATTCAGTACTTC. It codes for CASTRTAYLAKNIQYF.

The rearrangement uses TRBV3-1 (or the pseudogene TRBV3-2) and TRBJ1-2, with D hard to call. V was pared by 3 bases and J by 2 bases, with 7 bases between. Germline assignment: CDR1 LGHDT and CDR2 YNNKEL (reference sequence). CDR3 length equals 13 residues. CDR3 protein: CASSQGENYGYTF. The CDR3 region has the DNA TGTGCCAGCAGCCAGGGAGAGAACTATGGCTACACCTTC.

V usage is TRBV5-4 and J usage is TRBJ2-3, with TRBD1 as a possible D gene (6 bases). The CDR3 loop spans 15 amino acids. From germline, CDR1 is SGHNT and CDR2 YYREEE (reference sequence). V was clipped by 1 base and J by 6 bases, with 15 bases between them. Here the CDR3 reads CASSLPGTLTDTQYF. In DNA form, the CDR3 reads TGTGCCAGCAGCTTGCCCGGGACACTAACGGATACGCAGTATTTT.

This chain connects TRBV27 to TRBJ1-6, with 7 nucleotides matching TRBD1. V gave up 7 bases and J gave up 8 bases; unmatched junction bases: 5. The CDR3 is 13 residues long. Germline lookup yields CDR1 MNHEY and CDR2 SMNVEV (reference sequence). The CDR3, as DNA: TGTGCCAGCACTACAGGGGAATATTCACCCCTCCACTTT. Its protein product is CASTTGEYSPLHF.

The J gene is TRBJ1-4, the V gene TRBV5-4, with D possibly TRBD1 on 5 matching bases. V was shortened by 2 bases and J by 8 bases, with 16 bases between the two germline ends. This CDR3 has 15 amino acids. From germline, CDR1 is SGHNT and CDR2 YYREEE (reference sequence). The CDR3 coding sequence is TGTGCCAGCAGCTTCAAAGGACACGTTAACGAAAAACTGTTTTTT. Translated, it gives CASSFKGHVNEKLFF.

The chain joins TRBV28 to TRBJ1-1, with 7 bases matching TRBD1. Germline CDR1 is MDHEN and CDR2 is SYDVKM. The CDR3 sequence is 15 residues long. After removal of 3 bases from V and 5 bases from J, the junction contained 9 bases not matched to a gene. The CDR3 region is CASSFQGVGSTEAFF. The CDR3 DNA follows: TGTGCCAGCAGTTTCCAGGGGGTGGGGAGTACTGAAGCTTTCTTT.

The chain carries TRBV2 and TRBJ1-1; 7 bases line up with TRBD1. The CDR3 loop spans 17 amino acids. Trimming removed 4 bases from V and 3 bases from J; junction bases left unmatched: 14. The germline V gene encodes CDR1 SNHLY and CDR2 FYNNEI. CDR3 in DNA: TGTGCCAGCAGTGGTGTCTTGAGGGGGCTACGGGACACTGAAGCTTTCTTT. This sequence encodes CASSGVLRGLRDTEAFF.

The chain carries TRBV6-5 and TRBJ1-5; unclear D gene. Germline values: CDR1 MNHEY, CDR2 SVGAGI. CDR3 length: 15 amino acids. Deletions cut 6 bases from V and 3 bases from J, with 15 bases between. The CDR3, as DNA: TGTGCCAGCAGCGGAAGATGGAGGAACAATCAGCCCCAGCATTTT. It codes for CASSGRWRNNQPQHF.

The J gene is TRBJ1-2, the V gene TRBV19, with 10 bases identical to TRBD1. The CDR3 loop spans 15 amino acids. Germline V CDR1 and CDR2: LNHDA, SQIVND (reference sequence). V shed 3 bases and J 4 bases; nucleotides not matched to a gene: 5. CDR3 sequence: CASSMTGGDAYGYTF. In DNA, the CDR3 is TGTGCCAGTAGTATGACAGGGGGCGATGCCTATGGCTACACCTTC.

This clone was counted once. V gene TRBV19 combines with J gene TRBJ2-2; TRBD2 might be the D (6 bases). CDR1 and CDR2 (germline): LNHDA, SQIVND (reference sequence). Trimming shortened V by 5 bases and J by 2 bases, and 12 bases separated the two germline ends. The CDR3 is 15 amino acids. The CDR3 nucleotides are TGTGCCAGTAGTTGGGCGGGAATTAACACCGGGGAGCTGTTTTTT. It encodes CASSWAGINTGELFF.

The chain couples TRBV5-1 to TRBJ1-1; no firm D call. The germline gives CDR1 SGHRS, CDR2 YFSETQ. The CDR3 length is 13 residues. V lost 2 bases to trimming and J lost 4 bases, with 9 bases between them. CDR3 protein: CASSFGRGTEAFF. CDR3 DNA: TGCGCCAGCAGCTTTGGGCGGGGCACTGAAGCTTTCTTT.

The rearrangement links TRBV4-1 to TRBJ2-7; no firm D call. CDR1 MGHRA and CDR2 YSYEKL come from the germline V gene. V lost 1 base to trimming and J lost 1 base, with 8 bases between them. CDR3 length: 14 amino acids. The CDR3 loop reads CASSQGSRSYEQYF. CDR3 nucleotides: TGCGCCAGCAGCCAAGGATCTAGATCCTACGAGCAGTACTTC.

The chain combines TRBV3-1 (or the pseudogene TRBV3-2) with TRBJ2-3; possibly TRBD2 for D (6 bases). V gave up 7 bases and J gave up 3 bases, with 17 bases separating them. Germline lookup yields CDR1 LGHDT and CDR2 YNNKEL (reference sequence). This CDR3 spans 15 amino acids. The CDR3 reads CASTRSVGGTDTQYF. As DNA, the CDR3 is TGTGCCAGCACCCGGAGCGTAGGAGGGACAGATACGCAGTATTTT.

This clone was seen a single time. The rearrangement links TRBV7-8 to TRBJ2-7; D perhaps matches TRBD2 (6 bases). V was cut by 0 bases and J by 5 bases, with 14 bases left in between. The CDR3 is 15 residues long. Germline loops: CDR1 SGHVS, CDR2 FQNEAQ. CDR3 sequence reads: CASSLAPRGGDEQYF. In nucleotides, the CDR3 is TGTGCCAGCAGCTTAGCCCCCCGGGGCGGGGACGAGCAGTACTTC.